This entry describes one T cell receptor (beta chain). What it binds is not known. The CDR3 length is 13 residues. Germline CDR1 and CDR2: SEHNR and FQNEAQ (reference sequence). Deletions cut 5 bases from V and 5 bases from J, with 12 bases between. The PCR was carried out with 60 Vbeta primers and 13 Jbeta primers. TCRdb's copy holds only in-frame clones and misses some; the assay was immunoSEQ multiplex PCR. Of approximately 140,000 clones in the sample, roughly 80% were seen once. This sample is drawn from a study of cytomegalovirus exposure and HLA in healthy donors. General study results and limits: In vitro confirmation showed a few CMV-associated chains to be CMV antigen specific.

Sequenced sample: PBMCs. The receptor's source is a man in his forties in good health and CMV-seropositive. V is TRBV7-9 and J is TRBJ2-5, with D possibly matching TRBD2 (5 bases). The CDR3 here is CASSAAGGETQYF. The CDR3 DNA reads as TGTGCCAGCAGCGCCGCCGGCGGGGAGACCCAGTACTTC. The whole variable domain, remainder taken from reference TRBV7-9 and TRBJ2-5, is DTGVSQNPRHKITKRGQNVTFRCDPISEHNRLYWYRQTLGQGPEFLTYFQNEAQLEKSRLLSDRFSAERPKGSFSTLEIQRTEQGDSAMYLCASSAAGGETQYFGPGTRLLVL.